This T cell receptor beta chain was obtained from a study of shared clonotypes between healthy human individuals. CDR1 and CDR2 (germline): LNHDA, SQIVND (reference sequence). The CDR3 runs 15 residues. Trimming removed 4 bases from V and 2 bases from J; junction bases left unmatched: 5. Assay execution proceeded at the deep level. Profiled with immunoSEQ multiplex PCR; TCRdb holds only in-frame clones, not every one. In the table there are around 500,000 clones, roughly 77% of which are singletons. The donor population consisted of healthy HIV-negative adults with no recent acute infections or vaccinations.

The specimen sequenced was PBMCs. This chain connects TRBV19 to TRBJ1-1, with TRBD1 matching over 9 bases. The clonotype comes from a woman in her 40s in good health. Some clones in this sample may be carry-over from other donors' samples. The chain's CDR3 is CASSNLGQGNTEAFF. Written as DNA, the CDR3 is TGTGCCAGTAGTAATCTGGGACAGGGTAACACTGAAGCTTTCTTT.